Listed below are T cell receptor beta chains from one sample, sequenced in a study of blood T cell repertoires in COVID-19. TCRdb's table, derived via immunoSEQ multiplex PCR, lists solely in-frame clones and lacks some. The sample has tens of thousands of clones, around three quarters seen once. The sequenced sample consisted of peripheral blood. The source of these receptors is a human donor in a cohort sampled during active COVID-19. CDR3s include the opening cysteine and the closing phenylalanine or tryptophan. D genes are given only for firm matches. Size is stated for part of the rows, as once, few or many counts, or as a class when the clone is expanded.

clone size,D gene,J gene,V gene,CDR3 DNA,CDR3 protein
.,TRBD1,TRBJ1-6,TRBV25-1,TGTGCCAGCAGTGAATTTGGACAGGGTAATTCACCCCTCCACTTT,CASSEFGQGNSPLHF
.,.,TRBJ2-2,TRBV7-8,TGTGCCAGCAGCGGGACATTGAACACCGGGGAGCTGTTTTTT,CASSGTLNTGELFF
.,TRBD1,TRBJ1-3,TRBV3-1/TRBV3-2,TGTGCCAGCAGCCAAGGGACAGGGAGTTCTGGAAACACCATATATTTT,CASSQGTGSSGNTIYF
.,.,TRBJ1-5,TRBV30,TGTGCCGTAGGTGGGGGGGACAATCAGCCCCAGCATTTT,CAVGGGDNQPQHF
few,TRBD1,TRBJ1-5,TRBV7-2,TGTGCCAGCAGCCCGGGACAGGGGCGCCCACGTCAGCCCCAGCATTTT,CASSPGQGRPRQPQHF
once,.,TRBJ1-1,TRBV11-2,TGTGCCAGCAGCTTAGCAGCTCCAGGCACTGAAGCTTTCTTT,CASSLAAPGTEAFF
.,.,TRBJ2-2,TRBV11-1,TGTGCCAGCAGCTTCGTCTACACCGGGGAGCTGTTTTTT,CASSFVYTGELFF
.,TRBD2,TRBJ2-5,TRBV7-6,TGTGCCAGCTACCGAGGGGTGGCTAGCGGGAGTTCACAAGAGACCCAGTACTTC,CASYRGVASGSSQETQYF
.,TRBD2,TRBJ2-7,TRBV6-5,TGTGCCGGCCGGGACTACTCCTACGAGCAGTACTTC,CAGRDYSYEQYF
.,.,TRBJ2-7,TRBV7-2,TGTGCCAGCAGCTTAGAGGCCAGGGTGAGCTCCTACGAGCAGTACTTC,CASSLEARVSSYEQYF
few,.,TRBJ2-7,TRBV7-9,TGTGCCAGCAGCTTCATCCAGGGCACCCACGAGCAGTACTTC,CASSFIQGTHEQYF
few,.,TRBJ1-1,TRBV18,TGTGCCAGCTCACCACGCCAGGGGAGATGGACTGAAGCTTTCTTT,CASSPRQGRWTEAFF
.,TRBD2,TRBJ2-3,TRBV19,TGTGCCAGTAGTACTAGCGGGAGCACAGATACGCAGTATTTT,CASSTSGSTDTQYF
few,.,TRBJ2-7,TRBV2,TGTGCCACCCAGGAGGACCCCGGTGACGAGCAGTACTTC,CATQEDPGDEQYF
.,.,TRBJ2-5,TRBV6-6,TGTGCCAGCAACGGGGACTTTGTGGAGACCCAGTACTTC,CASNGDFVETQYF
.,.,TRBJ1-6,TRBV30,TGTGCCTGGAGTACCTCCGGGACTTGGAAGAATTCACCCCTCCACTTT,CAWSTSGTWKNSPLHF
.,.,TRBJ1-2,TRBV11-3,TGTGCCAGCACCCCCTTGGACCGGAGGAGAGGCTACACCTTC,CASTPLDRRRGYTF
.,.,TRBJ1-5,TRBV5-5,TGTGCCAGCAGCTTCGGGGGGACTAGCAATCAGCCCCAGCATTTT,CASSFGGTSNQPQHF
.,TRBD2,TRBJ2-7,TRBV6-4,TGTGCCAGCAGGGGACTAGTAAACGAGCAGTACTTC,CASRGLVNEQYF
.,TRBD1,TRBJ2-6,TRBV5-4,TGTGCCAGCAGCCAACGGACAGGTTTGATCTCTGGGGCCAACGTCCTGACTTTC,CASSQRTGLISGANVLTF
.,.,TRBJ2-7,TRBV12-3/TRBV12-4,TGTGCCAGCAGCCCCACAGTATACGAGCAGTACTTC,CASSPTVYEQYF
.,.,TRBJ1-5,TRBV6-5,TGTGCCAGCAGTTACAGAGGGGGGGGTCAGCCCCAGCATTTT,CASSYRGGGQPQHF
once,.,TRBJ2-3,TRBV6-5,TGTGCCAGCAGATATACAGATACGCAGTATTTT,CASRYTDTQYF
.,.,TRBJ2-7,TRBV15,TGTGCCACCAGCAGAGAGTATGCGGGTTCAACCTACGAGCAGTACTTC,CATSREYAGSTYEQYF
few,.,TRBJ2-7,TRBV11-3,TGTGCCAGCAGCTTAGGGGCCATCTACGAGCAGTACTTC,CASSLGAIYEQYF
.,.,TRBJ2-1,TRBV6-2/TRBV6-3,TGTGCCAGCAGCCCCGACCTAGTTCTCTTC,CASSPDLVLF
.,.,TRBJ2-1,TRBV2,TGTGCCAGCAGTGACGTGCGGGAGCAGTTCTTC,CASSDVREQFF
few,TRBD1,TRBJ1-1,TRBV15,TGTGCCACCAGCAAAATTTCGGGACAGGGGTCCGCCGAAGCTTTCTTT,CATSKISGQGSAEAFF
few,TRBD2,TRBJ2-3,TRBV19,TGTGCCAGTAGGGGTCGGACTAGCGGGAGGGGCACAGATACGCAGTATTTT,CASRGRTSGRGTDTQYF
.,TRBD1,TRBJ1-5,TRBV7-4,TGTGCCAGCAGCCCCAGACAGGGGGATCAGCCCCAGCATTTT,CASSPRQGDQPQHF
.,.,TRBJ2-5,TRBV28,TGTGCCAGCAGTCTAATTAGCGGCTACCAAGAGACCCAGTACTTC,CASSLISGYQETQYF
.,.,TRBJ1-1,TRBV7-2,TGTGCCAGCAGCTATACCCCATTCGGGGACAACCAAAAAGCTTTCTTT,CASSYTPFGDNQKAFF
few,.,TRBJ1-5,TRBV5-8,TGTGCCAGCAGCTCCCGGGGTAGGGGCAATCAGCCCCAGCATTTT,CASSSRGRGNQPQHF
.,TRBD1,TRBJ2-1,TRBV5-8,TGTGCCAGCAGCGCCCGGGACAGGGGTTACAATGAGCAGTTCTTC,CASSARDRGYNEQFF
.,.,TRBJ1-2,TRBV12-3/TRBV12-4,TGTGCCAGCAGTTTGAGGGCCTCCTATGGCTACACCTTC,CASSLRASYGYTF
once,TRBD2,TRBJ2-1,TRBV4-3,TGCGCCAGCAGCCAAGATCTCGCGGGAGGGCACTACAATGAGCAGTTCTTC,CASSQDLAGGHYNEQFF
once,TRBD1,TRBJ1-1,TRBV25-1,TGTGCCAGCAGTGTTCAAAGGACAGGGGAGAACACTGAAGCTTTCTTT,CASSVQRTGENTEAFF
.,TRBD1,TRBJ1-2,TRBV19,TGTGCCAGTAAGGAGGACAGGGGGCCTCGTGGCTACACCTTC,CASKEDRGPRGYTF
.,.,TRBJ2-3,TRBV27,TGTGCCAGCAGTTTTCTCTACCTCGGGGCGCAGTATTTT,CASSFLYLGAQYF
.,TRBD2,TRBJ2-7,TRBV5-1,TGCGCCAGCAGCCCCCCGGGTTGGGGGGGAAGGTACGAGCAGTACTTC,CASSPPGWGGRYEQYF